The 16 T cell receptor beta chains below come from one sample, sequenced in a study of blood T cell repertoires in COVID-19. TCRdb's copy holds only in-frame clones and misses some; the assay was immunoSEQ multiplex PCR. The sample holds around 100,000 clones, around 87% seen once. The sequenced sample consisted of peripheral blood. The receptors come from a man over 45 with active or convalescent COVID-19.

The chain has TRBV28 and TRBJ1-1, with D unresolved. With 6 bases removed from V and 2 bases from J, the gap between germline ends came to 10 bases. The CDR3 runs 13 residues. Germline CDR1 reads MDHEN; CDR2 reads SYDVKM. CDR3 protein: CASSTDSNTEAFF. The CDR3 nucleotides read TGTGCCAGCAGCACGGACTCAAACACTGAAGCTTTCTTT.

The chain links TRBV28 to TRBJ1-1; no clear D gene. The CDR3 loop spans 13 amino acids. Trimming took off 1 base at V and 4 bases at J, with 7 bases between the two ends. Germline lookup yields CDR1 MDHEN and CDR2 SYDVKM. DNA of the CDR3: TGTGCCAGCAGTTTATCCATACTCACTGAAGCTTTCTTT. Amino acid sequence: CASSLSILTEAFF.

The rearrangement joins TRBV30 to TRBJ2-3; D is perhaps TRBD1 (5 bases). There are 12 residues in the CDR3. Germline loops: CDR1 GTSNPN, CDR2 SVGIG (reference sequence). V lost 1 base to trimming and J lost 6 bases, with 8 bases between them. The CDR3 reads CAWSGSGDTQYF. CDR3 DNA sequence: TGTGCCTGGAGTGGGTCAGGGGATACGCAGTATTTT.

This chain links TRBV12-3 or TRBV12-4 with TRBJ2-3; no definite D call. CDR3 length equals 11 residues. Trimming took 5 bases from V and 6 from J, leaving 6 bases between them. CDR3 DNA: TGTGCCAGCAGTCCGCGGGATACGCAGTATTTT. This translates into CASSPRDTQYF.

This clone has just one count. The DNA for the CDR3 is TGTGCCAGCAGCTTAGGCCTAGACGGGGGGCGTACGCAGTATTTT. Its translation: CASSLGLDGGRTQYF. This rearrangement joins TRBV13 to TRBJ2-3; D perhaps matches TRBD2 (7 bases). This CDR3 is 15 amino acids long. Germline CDR1 PRHDT, CDR2 FYEKMQ (reference sequence). Trimming left V 0 bases short and J 8 bases short, with 15 bases between.

This chain uses TRBV3-1 (or the pseudogene TRBV3-2) with TRBJ1-1, with D possibly matching TRBD1 (6 bases). V lost 0 bases, J lost 11 bases, and 16 bases lay in between. CDR3 size: 14 residues. Germline CDR1 LGHDT, CDR2 YNNKEL (reference sequence). This chain's CDR3 is CASSQEGGAGVAFF. The DNA of the CDR3 is TGTGCCAGCAGCCAAGAGGGAGGGGCAGGGGTCGCTTTCTTT.

The J gene is TRBJ1-6, the V gene TRBV5-1, with TRBD1 matching 11 bases. In germline, CDR1 is SGHRS, CDR2 YFSETQ. This CDR3 comprises 16 residues. Trimming at V came to 3 bases and at J to 7 bases, leaving 6 bases not matched to a gene. The CDR3 spells CASSSGQGDTNSPLHF. CDR3 DNA: TGCGCCAGCAGCTCGGGACAGGGGGATACCAATTCACCCCTCCACTTT.

The gene calls are TRBV28 and TRBJ1-2; D gene unclear. Germline CDR1 MDHEN, CDR2 SYDVKM. The V gene lost 4 bases and the J gene lost 4 bases, with 4 bases spanning the gap. The CDR3 extends over 11 amino acids. The CDR3 DNA is TGTGCCAGCAGTTCCGGCTATGGCTACACCTTC. Protein product: CASSSGYGYTF.

The V call is TRBV12-3 or TRBV12-4, the J call TRBJ1-2; no clear D gene. This CDR3 spans 12 amino acids. The CDR3 sequence: CACRRGELGYTF. DNA for the CDR3: TGTGCGTGCCGCCGCGGGGAATTAGGCTACACCTTC.

The chain combines TRBV5-8 with TRBJ1-4; weak D call: TRBD1 (5 bases). Germline values: CDR1 SGHTS, CDR2 YDEGEE. The CDR3 consists of 14 residues. V was cut by 1 base and J by 6 bases, with 10 bases left in between. The CDR3 bases are TGTGCCAGCAGCTTGACAGCGGGGGATGAAAAACTGTTTTTT. This translates into CASSLTAGDEKLFF.

DNA for the CDR3: TGTGCCAGCAGCTTGTTGCCCGCATATCAGTCGGGCTACACCTTC. Its translation is CASSLLPAYQSGYTF. The J gene is TRBJ1-2, the V gene TRBV5-4; no clear D gene. The V end lost 1 base, the J end lost 8 bases, and 18 bases lay between the germline ends. Germline CDR1 reads SGHNT; CDR2 reads YYREEE (reference sequence). The CDR3 consists of 15 residues.

This chain links TRBV5-6 with TRBJ1-2; weak D call: TRBD1 (5 bases). The CDR3 consists of 14 residues. CDR1 is SGHDT, CDR2 YYEEEE, per germline. V dropped 7 bases and J dropped 3 bases, with 16 bases sitting between them. CDR3 region: CASGNPGLDYGYTF. DNA of the CDR3: TGTGCCAGCGGGAACCCAGGGCTCGACTATGGCTACACCTTC.

CDR3 in DNA: TGTGCCAGCAGCTTCGACAGGGGGATTCAAGAGACCCAGTACTTC. This sequence encodes CASSFDRGIQETQYF. This chain links TRBV5-6 with TRBJ2-5; 9 bases fit TRBD1. The CDR3 contains 15 residues. V shed 2 bases, J shed 2 bases, and the junction held 4 bases outside the gene matches. Germline loops: CDR1 SGHDT, CDR2 YYEEEE.

The V and J genes are TRBV18 and TRBJ2-2; TRBD1 aligns across 9 bases. This CDR3 region has 17 residues. Germline CDR1 reads KGHSH; CDR2 reads LQKENI. After removal of 0 bases from V and 3 bases from J, the junction contained 5 bases not matched to a gene. The CDR3 DNA reads as TGTGCCAGCTCACCACCTACAGGGGGCCGCGACACCGGGGAGCTGTTTTTT. Protein: CASSPPTGGRDTGELFF.

This clone was seen only once. V usage is TRBV28 and J usage is TRBJ1-2; D remains unclear. The CDR3 length is 12 residues. The germline V gene encodes CDR1 MDHEN and CDR2 SYDVKM. V was clipped by 4 bases and J by 4 bases, with 7 bases between them. The CDR3 reads CASSYELYGYTF. The CDR3 nucleotides read TGTGCCAGCAGTTACGAGCTCTATGGCTACACCTTC.

This chain's CDR3 is CASSLGKKAEAFF. CDR3 bases: TGTGCCAGCAGTTTGGGCAAAAAGGCTGAAGCTTTCTTT. V usage is TRBV12-3 or TRBV12-4 and J usage is TRBJ1-1; D gene uncertain. Trimming stripped 3 bases from V and 6 bases from J, with 11 bases between. The CDR3 covers 13 residues.